Listed below are T cell receptor beta chains from one sample, sequenced in a study of early T cells in non-severe SARS-CoV-2 infection. TCRdb fed the 5' RACE reads into MiXCR, producing one record per CDR3 protein. The repertoire holds 85,000 to 100,000 distinct CDR3 sequences, with around 16% as singletons. The sequenced sample consisted of whole blood. All receptors come from an adult who was a healthcare worker with PCR-confirmed SARS-CoV-2 infection or an uninfected control (not recorded which). Each CDR3 is given with its conserved first and last residue. D genes are given only for firm matches. Expanded clones get a size class; other rows say once, few or many, or leave the size out.

>TRBD1|many|TRBJ1-6|TRBV5-1
TGCGCCAGCAGCTCTGACAGGGTCTATTCACCCCTCCACTTT
CASSSDRVYSPLHF
>.|few|TRBJ1-2|TRBV12-3/TRBV12-4
TGTGCCAGCAGCTCATCCCCGGGAACGGCAAACTATGGCTACACCTTC
CASSSSPGTANYGYTF
>TRBD1|few|TRBJ2-5|TRBV27
TGTGCCAGCTCTTCCGGGACAGGGGGAGGAAAGACCCAGTACTTC
CASSSGTGGGKTQYF
>.|.|TRBJ2-5|TRBV7-9
TGTGCCAGCAGCCCCGGGATTCAAGAGACCCAGTACTTC
CASSPGIQETQYF
>TRBD1|few|TRBJ2-7|TRBV6-5
TGTGCCAGCAGAACCCGGGACAGGGGAAACGAGCAGTACTTC
CASRTRDRGNEQYF
>.|.|TRBJ1-1|TRBV7-9
TGTGCCAGCAGCCGCCCATGGAGCAGGGAGAGCACTGAAGCTTTCTTT
CASSRPWSRESTEAFF
>TRBD2|few|TRBJ2-3|TRBV25-1
TGTGCCAGCAGTGAACCTAGCGGGGGTCCCCGAGGGACGCAGTATTTT
CASSEPSGGPRGTQYF
>TRBD1|.|TRBJ1-2|TRBV6-5
TGTGCCAGCAGCCGCGGGACAGGGGGGTCAAATGGCTACACCTTC
CASSRGTGGSNGYTF
>.|.|TRBJ2-1|TRBV6-2/TRBV6-3
TGTGCCAGCAGCGCCGATCCCTCCTACAATGAGCAGTTCTTC
CASSADPSYNEQFF
>.|few|TRBJ1-1|TRBV28
TGTGCCAGCTGGACCGGAAACACTGAAGCTTTCTTT
CASWTGNTEAFF
>.|many|TRBJ2-7|TRBV19
TGTGCCAGTAGTATCGGCCACCCCGTCTACGAGCAGTACTTC
CASSIGHPVYEQYF
>TRBD1|.|TRBJ2-3|TRBV12-3/TRBV12-4
TGTGCCAGCCGGCAGGGGGCCACAGATACGCAGTATTTT
CASRQGATDTQYF
>.|.|TRBJ2-7|TRBV5-4
TGTGCCAGCAGCTTGCCCGAGGGGGGGCCTGGGCAGTACTTC
CASSLPEGGPGQYF
>TRBD1|.|TRBJ2-2|TRBV24-1
TGTGCCACCAGTGACCCAACAGGGGCGAACACCGGGGAGCTGTTTTTT
CATSDPTGANTGELFF
>.|.|TRBJ1-5|TRBV9
TGTGCCAGCAGCGTGTTAGACACAGAGCAGCCCCAGCATTTT
CASSVLDTEQPQHF
>.|few|TRBJ1-2|TRBV3-1
TGTGCCAGCAGCCAAGATTGGCGGGATCGGTATGGCTACACCTTC
CASSQDWRDRYGYTF
>.|once|TRBJ2-1|TRBV9
TGTGCCAGCAGCACTGACTCTAGCGCAAGCGATGAGCAGTTCTTC
CASSTDSSASDEQFF
>TRBD1|.|TRBJ2-7|TRBV28
TGTGCCAGCAGTTTCTCCGGGACAGTCTCCTTCGGGTACTTC
CASSFSGTVSFGYF
>TRBD1|.|TRBJ1-1|TRBV7-9
TGTGCCAGCAGCTCAGGACAGGGATCCATGAACACTGAAGCTTTCTTT
CASSSGQGSMNTEAFF
>.|few|TRBJ2-7|TRBV29-1
TGCAGCGTTCGGAGCTCCTACGAGCAGTACTTC
CSVRSSYEQYF
>.|few|TRBJ1-1|TRBV14
TGTGCCAGCACCGAAGAGAGGGGGACTGAAGTTTTCTTT
CASTEERGTEVFF
>.|.|TRBJ2-1|TRBV20-1
TGCAGTGCTAGGGACACTTACAATGAGCAGTTCTTC
CSARDTYNEQFF
>.|few|TRBJ2-3|TRBV6-4
TGTGCCAGCAGTGACCCCCCTCTCACAGATACGCAGTATTTT
CASSDPPLTDTQYF
>.|few|TRBJ2-1|TRBV20-1
TGCAGTGCTAGAGATCTGGTGGGACACCTTTACAATGAGCAGTTCTTC
CSARDLVGHLYNEQFF
>.|few|TRBJ2-3|TRBV12-3/TRBV12-4
TGTGCCAGCAGTTTTTGGGGAAATACGCAGTATTTT
CASSFWGNTQYF
>.|.|TRBJ2-7|TRBV4-1
TGCGCCAGCAGCCAAGGGGAAGAAAGCTACGAGCAGTACTTC
CASSQGEESYEQYF
>.|.|TRBJ2-3|TRBV7-9
TGTGCCAGCAGCTCAGAAGCAGAAAGGACTCCTTTCTATACGCAGTATTTT
CASSSEAERTPFYTQYF
>.|few|TRBJ2-2|TRBV7-2
TGTGCCAGCAGCTCCCCCACCGGGGAGCTGTTTTTT
CASSSPTGELFF
>TRBD1|.|TRBJ1-2|TRBV11-2
TGTGCCAGCAGCTTGACAGGGGCTAACTATGGCTACACCTTC
CASSLTGANYGYTF
>.|many|TRBJ2-5|TRBV7-2
TGTGCCAGCAGCTTATCGGTTGTCAATGAAGAGACCCAGTACTTC
CASSLSVVNEETQYF
>.|.|TRBJ1-3|TRBV20-1
TGCAGTGCTAGAGATTGGGTTCAGGGGTCCGGAAACACCATATATTTT
CSARDWVQGSGNTIYF
>TRBD2|few|TRBJ2-5|TRBV27
TGTGCCAGCACCAAGACTAGCGGGAGGGCCGGAGAGACCCAGTACTTC
CASTKTSGRAGETQYF
>.|.|TRBJ1-1|TRBV28
TGTGCCAGCAGTTTGGCGGGGAGCATGAACACTGAAGCTTTCTTT
CASSLAGSMNTEAFF
>.|.|TRBJ2-7|TRBV6-2/TRBV6-3
TGTGCCAGCAGTTACTTTCAGGACTCCTACGAGCAGTACTTC
CASSYFQDSYEQYF
>.|few|TRBJ2-7|TRBV28
TGTGCCAGCCACCTAATGCGTGGGAACGAGCAGTACTTC
CASHLMRGNEQYF
>.|.|TRBJ2-2|TRBV10-3
TGTGCCATCACGGAGGGGGTGAACACCGGGGAGCTGTTTTTT
CAITEGVNTGELFF
>.|many|TRBJ2-1|TRBV11-2
TGTGCCAGCAGCTCCATAAGACTCCAATACAATGAGCAGTTCTTC
CASSSIRLQYNEQFF
>.|.|TRBJ1-2|TRBV4-1
TGCGCCAGCAGCCCTTTGGGACCGGGGGGCTACACCTTC
CASSPLGPGGYTF
>.|many|TRBJ1-1|TRBV7-2
TGTGCCAGCAGCTTAGGGGCGACCTACACTGAAGCTTTCTTT
CASSLGATYTEAFF
>.|.|TRBJ1-4|TRBV19
TGTGCCAGTAGTCCAGATTTGAGGGATGAAAAACTGTTTTTT
CASSPDLRDEKLFF
>.|many|TRBJ2-4|TRBV6-4
TGTGCCAGCAGTGCCTCGGAGGGGGCGAACATTCAGTACTTC
CASSASEGANIQYF
>TRBD1|few|TRBJ1-2|TRBV20-1
TGCAGTCCGAACAGGGGGCCCTATGGCTACACCTTC
CSPNRGPYGYTF
>.|.|TRBJ2-7|TRBV7-2
TGTGCCAGCAGCTCCGGACTGGTTGTATACGAGCAGTACTTC
CASSSGLVVYEQYF
>TRBD2|.|TRBJ2-1|TRBV19
TGTGCCAGTAGATCCACTTTAAGCGGGAGGTACAATGAGCAGTTCTTC
CASRSTLSGRYNEQFF
>.|few|TRBJ2-2|TRBV12-3/TRBV12-4
TGTGCCAGCAGGTCGAAGGATACCGGGGAGCTGTTTTTT
CASRSKDTGELFF
>TRBD1|.|TRBJ2-7|TRBV5-4
TGTGCCAGCAGCCCTCGGACAGGGGGCTCCTACGAGCAGTACTTC
CASSPRTGGSYEQYF